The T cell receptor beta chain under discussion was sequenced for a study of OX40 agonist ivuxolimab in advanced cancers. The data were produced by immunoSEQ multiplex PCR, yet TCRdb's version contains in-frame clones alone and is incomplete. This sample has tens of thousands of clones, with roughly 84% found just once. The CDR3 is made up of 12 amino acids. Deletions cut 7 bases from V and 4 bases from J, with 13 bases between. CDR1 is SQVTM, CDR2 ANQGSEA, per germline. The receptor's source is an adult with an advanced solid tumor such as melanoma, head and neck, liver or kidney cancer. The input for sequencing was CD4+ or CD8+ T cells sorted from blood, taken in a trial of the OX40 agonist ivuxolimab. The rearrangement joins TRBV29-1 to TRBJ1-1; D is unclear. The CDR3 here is CSGTAGGTEAFF. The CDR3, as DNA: TGCAGCGGGACGGCGGGAGGCACTGAAGCTTTCTTT. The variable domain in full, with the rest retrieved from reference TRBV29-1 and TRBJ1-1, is SAVISQKPSRDICQRGTSLTIQCQVDSQVTMMFWYRQQPGQSLTLIATANQGSEATYESGFVIDKFPISRPNLTFSTLTVSNMSPEDSSIYLCSGTAGGTEAFFGQGTRLTVV.